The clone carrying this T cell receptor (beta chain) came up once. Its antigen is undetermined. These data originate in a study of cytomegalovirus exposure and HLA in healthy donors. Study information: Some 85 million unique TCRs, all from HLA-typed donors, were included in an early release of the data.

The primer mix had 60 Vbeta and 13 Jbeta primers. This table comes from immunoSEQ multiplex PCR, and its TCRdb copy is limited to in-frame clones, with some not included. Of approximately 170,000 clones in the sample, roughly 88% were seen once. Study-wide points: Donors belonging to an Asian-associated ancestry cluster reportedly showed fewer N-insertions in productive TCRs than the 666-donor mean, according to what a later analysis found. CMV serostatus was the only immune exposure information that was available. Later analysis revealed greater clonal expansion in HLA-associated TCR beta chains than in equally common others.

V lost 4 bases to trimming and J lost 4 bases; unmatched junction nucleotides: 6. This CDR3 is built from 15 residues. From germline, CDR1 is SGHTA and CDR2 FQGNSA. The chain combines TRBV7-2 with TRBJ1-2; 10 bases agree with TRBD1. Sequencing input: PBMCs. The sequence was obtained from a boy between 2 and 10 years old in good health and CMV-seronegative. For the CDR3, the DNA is TGTGCCAGCAGCTCCGACAGGGGGCTGGTCTATGGCTACACCTTC. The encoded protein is CASSSDRGLVYGYTF.